This entry features one T cell receptor beta chain sequence. There are 13 residues in the CDR3. V was clipped by 0 bases and J by 7 bases, with 8 bases between them. CDR1 is LGHDT and CDR2 is YNNKEL in the germline V gene (reference sequence). Data came from immunoSEQ multiplex PCR; TCRdb stores just in-frame clones and leaves some out. In the table there are approximately 150,000 clones, roughly nine tenths of which are singletons. The data originate from a study of blood T cell repertoires in COVID-19. Background on the study: COVID-19 samples from acute and convalescent phases originated in the United States, Italy and Spain. T cells, B-cell-depleted T cells, or PBMCs provided the cDNA or gDNA that served as material.

This clonotype was obtained from a human donor with COVID-19, enrolled during active disease. The donor label of this sample is uncertain. Material for sequencing was peripheral blood. The V call is TRBV3-1 (or the pseudogene TRBV3-2), the J call TRBJ2-3, with TRBD2 as a possible D gene (5 bases). CDR3 protein: CASSQDPGNTQYF. DNA of the CDR3: TGTGCCAGCAGCCAAGACCCGGGGAATACGCAGTATTTT.